This note documents a single T cell receptor (beta chain) sequence. Its antigen is unknown. One entry per CDR3 protein, called by TCRdb with MiXCR from the 5' RACE reads. This sample has 400,000 or so distinct CDR3 sequences; 28% occur once, and the top ten carry around 5.6%. The record originates from a study of identical twins' blood T cells. The study, taken as a whole, reports: Mainly, cloneset size products determined shared clonotypes, twins included.

This TCR came from a woman between 18 and 55 years old in good health. Material: PBMCs.

CDR3 bases: TGTGCCAGCATCCAGGACCCCAGAGGGGAGCTGTTTTTT. Its protein is CASIQDPRGELFF. This chain uses TRBV6-1 with TRBJ2-2; D ambiguous. The ends were cut back, 7 bases at V and 8 bases at J, with 14 bases in the middle. CDR1 is MNHNS, CDR2 SASEGT, per germline. This CDR3 region has 13 residues.